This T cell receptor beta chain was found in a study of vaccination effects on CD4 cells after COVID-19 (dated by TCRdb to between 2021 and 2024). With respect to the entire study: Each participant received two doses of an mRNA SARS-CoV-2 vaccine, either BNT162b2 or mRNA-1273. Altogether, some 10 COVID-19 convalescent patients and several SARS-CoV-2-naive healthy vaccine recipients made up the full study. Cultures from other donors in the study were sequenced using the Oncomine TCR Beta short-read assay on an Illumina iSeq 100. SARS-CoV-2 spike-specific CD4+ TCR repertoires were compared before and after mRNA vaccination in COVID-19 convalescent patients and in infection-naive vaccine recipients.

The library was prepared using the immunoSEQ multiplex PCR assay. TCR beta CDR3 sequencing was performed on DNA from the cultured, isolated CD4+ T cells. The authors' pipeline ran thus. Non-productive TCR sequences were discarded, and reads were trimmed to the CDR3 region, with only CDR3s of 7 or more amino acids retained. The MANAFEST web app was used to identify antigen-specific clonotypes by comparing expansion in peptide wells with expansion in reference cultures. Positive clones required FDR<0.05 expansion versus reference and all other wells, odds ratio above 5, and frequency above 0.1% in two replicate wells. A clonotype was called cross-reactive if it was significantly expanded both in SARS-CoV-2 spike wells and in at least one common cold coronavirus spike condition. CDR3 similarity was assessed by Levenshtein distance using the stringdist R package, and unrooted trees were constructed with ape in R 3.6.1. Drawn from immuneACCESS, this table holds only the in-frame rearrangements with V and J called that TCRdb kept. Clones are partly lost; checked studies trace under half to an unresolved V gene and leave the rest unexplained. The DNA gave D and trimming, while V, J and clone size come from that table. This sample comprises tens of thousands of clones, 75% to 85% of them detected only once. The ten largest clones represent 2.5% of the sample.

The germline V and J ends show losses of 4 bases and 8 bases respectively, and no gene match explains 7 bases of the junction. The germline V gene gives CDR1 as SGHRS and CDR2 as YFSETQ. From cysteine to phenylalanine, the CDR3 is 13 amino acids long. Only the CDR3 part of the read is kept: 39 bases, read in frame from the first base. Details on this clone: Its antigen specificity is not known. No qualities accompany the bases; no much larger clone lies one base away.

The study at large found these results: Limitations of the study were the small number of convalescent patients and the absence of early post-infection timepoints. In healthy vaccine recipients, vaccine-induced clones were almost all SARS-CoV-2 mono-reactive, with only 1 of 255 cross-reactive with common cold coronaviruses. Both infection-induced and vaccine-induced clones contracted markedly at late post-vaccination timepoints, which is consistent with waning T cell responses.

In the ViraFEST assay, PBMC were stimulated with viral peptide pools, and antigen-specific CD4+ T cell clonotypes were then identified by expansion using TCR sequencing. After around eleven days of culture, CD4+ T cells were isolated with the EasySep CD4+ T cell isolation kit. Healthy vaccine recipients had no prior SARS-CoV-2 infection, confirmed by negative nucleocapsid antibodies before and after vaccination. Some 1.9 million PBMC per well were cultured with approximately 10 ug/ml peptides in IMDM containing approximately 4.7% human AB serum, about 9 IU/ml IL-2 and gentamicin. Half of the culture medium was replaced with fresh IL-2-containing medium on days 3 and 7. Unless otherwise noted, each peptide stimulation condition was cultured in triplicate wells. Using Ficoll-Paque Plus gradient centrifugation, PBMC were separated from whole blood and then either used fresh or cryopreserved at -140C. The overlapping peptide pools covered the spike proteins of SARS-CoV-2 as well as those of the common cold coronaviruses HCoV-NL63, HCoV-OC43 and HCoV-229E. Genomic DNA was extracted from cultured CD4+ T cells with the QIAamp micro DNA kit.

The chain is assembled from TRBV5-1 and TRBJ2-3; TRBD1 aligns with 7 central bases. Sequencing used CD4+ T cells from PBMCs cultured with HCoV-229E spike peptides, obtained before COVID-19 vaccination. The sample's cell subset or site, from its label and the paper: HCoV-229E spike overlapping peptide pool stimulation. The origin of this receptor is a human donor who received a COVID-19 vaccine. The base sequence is TGCGCCAGCAGCGAGGGGGCCCCGGGTACGCAGTATTTT. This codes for CASSEGAPGTQYF. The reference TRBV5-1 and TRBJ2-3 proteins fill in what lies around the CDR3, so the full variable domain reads KAGVTQTPRYLIKTRGQQVTLSCSPISGHRSVSWYQQTPGQGLQFLFEYFSETQRNKGNFPGRFSGRQFSNSRSEMNVSTLELGDSALYLCASSEGAPGTQYFGPGTRLTVL.